The 29 T cell receptor beta chains below were found in one sample sequenced in a study of T cell responses to AZD1222 COVID-19 vaccine (dated by TCRdb to about 2021). The time point tag for this specimen amounts to: baseline before first vaccination. To prepare the library, the immunoSEQ multiplex PCR assay was applied. TCRdb obtained this table from immuneACCESS and retained in-frame rearrangements with V and J assigned. These tables miss some clones; where compared with another copy, unresolved V genes account for less than half of the shortfall, and the remainder is unexplained. This sample lists more than 85,000 clones; approximately 89% were detected once. The ten largest clones capture about 16% of the sample. The material sequenced was peripheral blood, taken on day 0 of AZD1222 vaccination. These receptors all come from an adult in good health.

The chain combines TRBV5-1 with TRBJ1-1; 8 bases are shared with TRBD1. Trimming cost V 4 bases and J 4 bases; bases outside gene matches: 9. From germline, CDR1 is SGHRS and CDR2 YFSETQ. The CDR3 runs 15 residues. This CDR3 is CASSTTDRASTEAFF. The CDR3, as DNA: TGCGCCAGCAGCACCACGGACAGGGCGTCCACTGAAGCTTTCTTT.

The chain carries TRBV18 and TRBJ2-1; D unresolved. This CDR3 spans 14 amino acids. The V gene lost 3 bases and the J gene lost 12 bases, with 18 bases spanning the gap. The V gene's germline CDR1 is KGHSH and CDR2 LQKENI. The DNA for the CDR3 is TGTGCCAGCTCACCGAGTCCGAAATCCCAAGGGCAGTTCTTC. The encoded protein is CASSPSPKSQGQFF.

The chain uses TRBV9 and TRBJ2-6; TRBD2 agrees at 14 bases. This CDR3 is 21 amino acids long. CDR1 is SGDLS, CDR2 YYNGEE, per germline. V trimming: 0 bases; J trimming: 4 bases; junction bases outside the gene matches: 12. CDR3 DNA: TGTGCCAGCAGCGTAGCTCCGACTAGCGGGAGGGCGTTCGCCGGGGCCAACGTCCTGACTTTC. Encoded protein: CASSVAPTSGRAFAGANVLTF.

CDR3: CASSPQTGKNTEAFF. CDR3 in DNA: TGTGCCAGCAGCCCCCAGACAGGGAAGAACACTGAAGCTTTCTTT. The J gene is TRBJ1-1, the V gene TRBV6-5, with 7 bases lining up with TRBD1. The CDR3 is 15 residues long. The germline V gene encodes CDR1 MNHEY and CDR2 SVGAGI. With V trimmed by 6 bases and J by 1 base, 8 bases remained unmatched.

The chain joins TRBV27 to TRBJ2-3, with 12 bases identical to TRBD2. There are 16 residues in the CDR3. Trimming took 6 bases from V and 4 from J; bases not matched to a gene: 8. Germline CDR1 reads MNHEY; CDR2 reads SMNVEV (reference sequence). Here the CDR3 reads CASSLSLAGGADTQYF. The CDR3 coding sequence is TGTGCCAGCAGCCTCTCCCTAGCGGGAGGGGCAGATACGCAGTATTTT.

There are a few counts of this clone. The rearrangement uses TRBV28 and TRBJ1-1; 11 positions agree with TRBD1. CDR3 length: 14 residues. Germline CDR1 reads MDHEN; CDR2 reads SYDVKM. The trim removed 4 bases at V and 4 bases at J, leaving 2 bases unmatched. CDR3: CASSSGTGGTEAFF. The CDR3 DNA sequence: TGTGCCAGCAGTTCTGGGACAGGGGGCACTGAAGCTTTCTTT.

The rearrangement uses TRBV6-5 and TRBJ2-7, with 8 bases aligning to TRBD2. The CDR3 contains 13 residues. Per germline, CDR1 MNHEY and CDR2 SVGAGI. J gave up 6 bases and V 9 bases, and 10 bases lay outside the gene matches. DNA for the CDR3: TGTGCCAGTAGACGGGAGGGCCATCCCGAGCAGTACTTC. Protein sequence: CASRREGHPEQYF.

This clone was seen only once. The V call is TRBV28, the J call TRBJ1-5; 9 positions match TRBD1. V shed 6 bases and J 4 bases; nucleotides not matched to a gene: 7. This CDR3 is 15 amino acids long. Germline V gene data show CDR1 as MDHEN and CDR2 as SYDVKM. The CDR3 region has the DNA TGTGCCAGCAGACAGACAGGGGGTCAGAATCAGCCCCAGCATTTT. Translated, it gives CASRQTGGQNQPQHF.

This clone appeared a single time. The chain has TRBV29-1 and TRBJ2-2; D may be TRBD1 (5 bases). Germline CDR1 reads SQVTM; CDR2 reads ANQGSEA. This CDR3 has 15 amino acids. V was clipped by 4 bases and J by 0 bases, with 12 bases between them. In nucleotides, the CDR3 is TGCAGCGTTGGGTCTGGGGCTCCGAACACCGGGGAGCTGTTTTTT. As protein: CSVGSGAPNTGELFF.

The rearrangement links TRBV6-1 to TRBJ1-6; TRBD1 aligns across 10 bases. Trimming removed 2 bases from V and 12 bases from J; junction bases left unmatched: 7. The V gene's germline CDR1 is MNHNS and CDR2 SASEGT. CDR3 length: 15 residues. The CDR3 is CASSELTGGGQPLHF. CDR3 nucleotides: TGTGCCAGCAGTGAACTGACAGGGGGCGGGCAACCCCTCCACTTT.

The rearrangement links TRBV2 to TRBJ2-7; D is undetermined. CDR1 and CDR2 (germline): SNHLY, FYNNEI. CDR3 length: 16 residues. V lost 7 bases and J lost 5, with 24 bases in between. The CDR3 loop is CASTRSSPTLRDEQYF. DNA of the CDR3: TGTGCCAGCACCCGAAGTAGCCCTACTCTAAGGGACGAGCAGTACTTC. Based on the CDR3 plus reference TRBV2 and TRBJ2-7, the full variable domain is EPEVTQTPSHQVTQMGQEVILRCVPISNHLYFYWYRQILGQKVEFLVSFYNNEISEKSEIFDDQFSVERPDGSNFTLKIRSTKLEDSAMYFCASTRSSPTLRDEQYFGPGTRLTVT.

A note on this clone: The sample carries other DNA sequences with the same CDR3. J is TRBJ1-1 and V is TRBV12-3 or TRBV12-4; D possibly corresponds to TRBD1 (6 bases). V was cut by 5 bases and J by 4 bases, with 11 bases left in between. This CDR3 comprises 13 residues. The CDR3 DNA is TGTGCCAGCAGTACAGGGTTAGGCACTGAAGCTTTCTTT. Translating it yields CASSTGLGTEAFF.

This rearrangement joins TRBV5-4 to TRBJ2-5; D uncertain. CDR1 is SGHNT, CDR2 YYREEE, per germline (reference sequence). The CDR3 is made up of 13 amino acids. Trimming took off 4 bases at V and 5 bases at J, with 12 bases between the two ends. The CDR3 loop reads CASSPTGWETQYF. CDR3 in DNA: TGTGCCAGCAGCCCTACTGGGTGGGAGACCCAGTACTTC.

V and J are TRBV19 and TRBJ1-1; D unresolved. V was pared by 9 bases and J by 1 base, with 12 bases between. Germline-derived CDR1 and CDR2 are LNHDA and SQIVND (reference sequence). This CDR3 contains 13 residues. CDR3 sequence (DNA): TGTGCCAGCCGGACCCGACAGAACACTGAAGCTTTCTTT. Protein sequence: CASRTRQNTEAFF.

This chain uses TRBV15 with TRBJ2-3; D remains unclear. There are 16 residues in the CDR3. V lost 0 bases and J 2 bases, leaving 12 bases between the germline ends. CDR1 is LNHNV and CDR2 is YYDKDF in the germline V gene (reference sequence). The CDR3 reads CATSRDWRNFTDTQYF. The CDR3 DNA sequence: TGTGCCACCAGCAGAGATTGGCGGAACTTCACAGATACGCAGTATTTT.

The gene calls are TRBV5-1 and TRBJ1-1; D unresolved. This CDR3 comprises 13 residues. CDR1 and CDR2 from the germline V gene are SGHRS and YFSETQ. V lost 5 bases and J lost 0, with 8 bases in between. The CDR3 DNA reads TGCGCCAGCAGAGACGGGGTGAACACTGAAGCTTTCTTT. Protein product: CASRDGVNTEAFF.

V and J are TRBV19 and TRBJ1-3, with 7 bases lining up with TRBD1. Germline trimming cut 6 bases from V and 0 bases from J; bases unmatched to any gene: 5. The CDR3 loop spans 15 amino acids. CDR1 LNHDA and CDR2 SQIVND come from the germline V gene (reference sequence). The CDR3 region has the DNA TGTGCCAGTAGCTTGACAGGGAACTCTGGAAACACCATATATTTT. This gives the protein CASSLTGNSGNTIYF.

The V call is TRBV10-3, the J call TRBJ2-6; D possibly corresponds to TRBD2 (6 bases). The germline V and J ends were trimmed by 0 bases and 0 bases, with 6 bases remaining between them. This CDR3 is built from 16 residues. CDR1 ENHRY and CDR2 SYGVKD come from the germline V gene. The CDR3 bases are TGTGCCATCAGTGAGTCGGGGGGCTCTGGGGCCAACGTCCTGACTTTC. This codes for CAISESGGSGANVLTF.

This chain uses TRBV29-1 with TRBJ1-2; 7 bases are a match to TRBD1. Trimming took 3 bases from V and 9 from J; bases not matched to a gene: 10. The CDR3 covers 13 residues. Germline loops: CDR1 SQVTM, CDR2 ANQGSEA. DNA of the CDR3: TGCAGCGTTGATCCCAGGGACAGTCTAAGCTACACCTTC. This sequence encodes CSVDPRDSLSYTF.

This clone was detected only once. The V call is TRBV3-1 (or the pseudogene TRBV3-2), the J call TRBJ2-7; 11 bases are a match to TRBD2. CDR1 is LGHDT and CDR2 is YNNKEL in the germline V gene (reference sequence). CDR3 size: 15 residues. The V and J ends lost 4 bases and 6 bases, in that order; junction bases with no gene match: 8. In DNA, the CDR3 is TGTGCCAGCAGCCCAGTCCCTAGCGGGAGGCTCGAGCAGTACTTC. It is translated as CASSPVPSGRLEQYF.

This clone was seen only once. This sequence joins TRBV6-5 and TRBJ1-3, with D uncertain. Germline V gene data show CDR1 as MNHEY and CDR2 as SVGAGI. V was pared by 6 bases and J by 0 bases, with 9 bases between. There are 14 residues in the CDR3. Here the CDR3 DNA reads TGTGCCAGCAGCTCACCGAGCTCTGGAAACACCATATATTTT. Translating gives CASSSPSSGNTIYF.

V and J are TRBV25-1 and TRBJ2-3; 7 nucleotides match TRBD1. Per germline, CDR1 MGHDK and CDR2 SYGVNS. This CDR3 is 16 amino acids long. The junction had 6 bases not matched to a gene; V was cut back by 1 base and J by 2 bases. This CDR3 reads CASSELRTGNTDTQYF. In DNA form, the CDR3 reads TGTGCCAGCAGTGAATTGAGGACAGGAAACACAGATACGCAGTATTTT.

The chain combines TRBV10-3 with TRBJ1-2; the D is unclear. Germline values: CDR1 ENHRY, CDR2 SYGVKD. The CDR3 length is 13 residues. V was pared by 0 bases and J by 6 bases, with 8 bases between. CDR3 in amino acids: CAISESDVHGYTF. The CDR3 DNA reads as TGTGCCATCAGTGAGTCAGATGTCCATGGCTACACCTTC.

This chain uses TRBV7-8 with TRBJ2-1; D is perhaps TRBD1 (6 bases). Germline V gene sequence: CDR1 SGHVS, CDR2 FQNEAQ. Trimming took off 5 bases at V and 0 bases at J, with 17 bases between the two ends. The CDR3 totals 17 residues. Written as DNA, the CDR3 is TGTGCCAGCAGCCGGCGCTCCGGGACAAACTCCTACAATGAGCAGTTCTTC. The encoded protein is CASSRRSGTNSYNEQFF.

The V call is TRBV12-3 or TRBV12-4, the J call TRBJ1-5, with unresolved D. Between the trimmed V and J ends, which lost 6 bases and 9 bases, there was a span of 9 bases. This CDR3 is 11 amino acids long. CDR3 amino acids: CASSRTGPQHF. The DNA for the CDR3 is TGTGCCAGCAGCAGAACCGGGCCCCAGCATTTT.

This chain uses TRBV24-1 with TRBJ2-1, with 12 bases lining up with TRBD2. Per germline, CDR1 KGHDR and CDR2 SFDVKD. V was clipped by 4 bases and J by 10 bases; unmatched bases: 7. CDR3 length: 15 residues. CDR3 in amino acids: CATSDPSGRAREQFF. The CDR3 DNA reads as TGTGCCACCAGTGACCCTAGCGGGAGGGCCCGGGAGCAGTTCTTC.

This chain links TRBV6-6 with TRBJ1-6; D uncertain. The CDR3 loop spans 15 amino acids. From germline, CDR1 is MNHNY and CDR2 SVGAGI (reference sequence). V was pared by 0 bases and J by 8 bases, with 11 bases between. CDR3 residues: CASSYSLGRDSPLHF. CDR3 sequence (DNA): TGTGCCAGCAGTTACTCGTTAGGGAGGGATTCACCCCTCCACTTT.

The rearrangement uses TRBV7-9 and TRBJ2-1; 10 bases agree with TRBD2. CDR1 SEHNR and CDR2 FQNEAQ come from the germline V gene (reference sequence). This CDR3 spans 15 amino acids. The J segment lost 5 bases and the V segment lost 5 bases, leaving 6 bases of the junction unmatched. The CDR3 is CASSLGLAENNEQFF. CDR3 nucleotides: TGTGCCAGCAGCCTTGGACTAGCGGAAAACAATGAGCAGTTCTTC. The full variable domain, completed using reference TRBV7-9 and TRBJ2-1, is DTGVSQNPRHKITKRGQNVTFRCDPISEHNRLYWYRQTLGQGPEFLTYFQNEAQLEKSRLLSDRFSAERPKGSFSTLEIQRTEQGDSAMYLCASSLGLAENNEQFFGPGTRLTVL.

V usage is TRBV7-2 and J usage is TRBJ2-2, with D uncertain. The CDR3 runs 16 residues. Germline values: CDR1 SGHTA, CDR2 FQGNSA. The V end was cut by 5 bases, the J end by 0 bases, with 13 bases between. The DNA of the CDR3 is TGTGCCAGCAGCAAGAGACGGGCCGCGAACACCGGGGAGCTGTTTTTT. Its protein product is CASSKRRAANTGELFF.